This T cell receptor beta chain stems from a study of blood T cell repertoires in COVID-19. Across the study: Samples taken during acute and convalescent COVID-19 were collected in the United States, Italy and Spain. PBMCs, B-cell-depleted T cells, or T cells were the source of the cDNA or gDNA that made up the material.

Original methodology: Estimated nucleated cell counts came from reference gene primer amplification. The table came from immunoSEQ multiplex PCR; TCRdb's copy has only in-frame clones and leaves some out. For V, J and clone size, that table is used; D and trimming come from the DNA. The sample shows approximately 150,000 clones, roughly 87% of them seen only once. Germline loops: CDR1 MNHNY, CDR2 SVGAGI (reference sequence). The CDR3 runs 16 residues. The ends lost 2 bases at V and 3 bases at J; junction bases unmatched: 4. The V gene is TRBV6-6, the J gene TRBJ2-1; the match to TRBD1 covers 10 bases. The sequencing input was peripheral blood. The sequence derives from a human donor in a cohort sampled during active COVID-19. For the CDR3, the DNA is TGTGCCAGCAGTTACCAGGACAGGGGGGGCTACAATGAGCAGTTCTTC. Its protein is CASSYQDRGGYNEQFF.